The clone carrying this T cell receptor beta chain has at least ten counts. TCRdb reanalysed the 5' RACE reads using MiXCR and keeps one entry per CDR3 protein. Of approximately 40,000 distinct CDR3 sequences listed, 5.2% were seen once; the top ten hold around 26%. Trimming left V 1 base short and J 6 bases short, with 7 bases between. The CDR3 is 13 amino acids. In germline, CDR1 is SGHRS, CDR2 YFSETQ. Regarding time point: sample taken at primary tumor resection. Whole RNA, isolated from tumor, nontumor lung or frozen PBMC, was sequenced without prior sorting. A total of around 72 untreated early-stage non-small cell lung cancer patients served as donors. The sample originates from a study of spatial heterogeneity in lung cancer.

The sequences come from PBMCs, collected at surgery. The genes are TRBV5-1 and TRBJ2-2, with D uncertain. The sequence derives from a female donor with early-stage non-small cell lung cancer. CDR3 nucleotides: TGCGCCAGCAGCTTGTATAGGGCCGGGGAGCTGTTTTTT. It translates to CASSLYRAGELFF. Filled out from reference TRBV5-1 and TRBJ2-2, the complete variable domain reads KAGVTQTPRYLIKTRGQQVTLSCSPISGHRSVSWYQQTPGQGLQFLFEYFSETQRNKGNFPGRFSGRQFSNSRSEMNVSTLELGDSALYLCASSLYRAGELFFGEGSRLTVL.